The 28 T cell receptor beta chains below come from one sample, sequenced in a study of blood T cell repertoires in COVID-19. Some clones are missing from TCRdb's copy, which holds only in-frame ones; the method was immunoSEQ multiplex PCR. The sample gives about 320,000 clones, roughly nine tenths of which show up once; 2% to 3% is in the top ten. Sequenced sample: PBMCs or T cells enriched from blood (not recorded which). Source of these receptors: a man aged 55 to 70 who had recovered from COVID-19.

The gene calls are TRBV14 and TRBJ1-1; 7 bases align to TRBD1. This CDR3 is 17 amino acids long. Germline-derived CDR1 and CDR2 are SGHDN and FVKESK. The ends lost 4 bases at V and 1 base at J; junction bases unmatched: 12. The CDR3 loop is CASSRWDSWGTNTEAFF. The CDR3 DNA sequence: TGTGCCAGCAGCCGATGGGACAGTTGGGGGACGAACACTGAAGCTTTCTTT.

The chain is built from TRBV18 and TRBJ1-2; 7 nucleotides agree with TRBD1. From germline, CDR1 is KGHSH and CDR2 LQKENI. The CDR3 spans 14 residues. V dropped 11 bases and J dropped 7; count of bases not matched to a gene: 16. The CDR3 spells CAGAVLGTDSGYTF. In DNA form, the CDR3 reads TGTGCCGGGGCCGTTCTCGGGACAGATAGTGGCTACACCTTC.

The J gene is TRBJ1-6, the V gene TRBV7-8, with D possibly matching TRBD1 (6 bases). The CDR3 covers 18 residues. The V gene lost 1 base and the J gene lost 6 bases, with 19 bases spanning the gap. CDR1 SGHVS and CDR2 FQNEAQ come from the germline V gene. CDR3 nucleotides: TGTGCCAGCAGCTTAGTCGGGACACGGCGCTGGGGTAATTCACCCCTCCACTTT. This sequence encodes CASSLVGTRRWGNSPLHF.

J is TRBJ1-4 and V is TRBV5-1; no definite D call. Per the germline V gene, CDR1 is SGHRS and CDR2 is YFSETQ. Trimming took 5 bases from V and 5 from J, leaving 10 bases between them. CDR3 length: 13 residues. The CDR3 region has the DNA TGCGCCAGCAGACAGCCTGGGAATGAAAAACTGTTTTTT. Amino acid sequence: CASRQPGNEKLFF.

CDR3 bases: TGTGCCAGCAGTAGGGGGCTCCTTGAAAAACTGTTTTTT. This sequence encodes CASSRGLLEKLFF. V usage is TRBV6-6 and J usage is TRBJ1-4; 7 nucleotides agree with TRBD1. The V gene's germline CDR1 is MNHNY and CDR2 SVGAGI (reference sequence). The CDR3 runs to 13 residues. V gave up 5 bases and J gave up 7 bases; unmatched junction bases: 4.

CDR3 nucleotides: TGTGCCATCAGTGAGTCGGCGATCGGGAATGGTTACGAGCAGTACTTC. Its translation is CAISESAIGNGYEQYF. This rearrangement joins TRBV10-3 to TRBJ2-7; tentative D call: TRBD2 (5 bases). Per germline, CDR1 ENHRY and CDR2 SYGVKD. The CDR3 consists of 16 residues. The V gene lost 0 bases and the J gene lost 4 bases, with 16 bases spanning the gap.

The chain links TRBV4-1 to TRBJ2-3, with 7 nucleotides matching TRBD2. V shed 4 bases, J shed 3 bases, and the junction held 10 bases outside the gene matches. The CDR3 is 16 residues long. Germline V gives CDR1 MGHRA, CDR2 YSYEKL. The CDR3 here is CASSPGPAGVTDTQYF. The CDR3 bases are TGCGCCAGCAGCCCGGGACCCGCGGGAGTAACAGATACGCAGTATTTT.

The chain carries TRBV11-2 and TRBJ2-7; 7 nucleotides align to TRBD1. The germline V gene has CDR1 SGHAT and CDR2 FQNNGV. CDR3 length: 14 amino acids. The trim removed 5 bases at V and 2 bases at J, leaving 6 bases unmatched. The CDR3 region is CASSPWDSTYEQYF. The CDR3 DNA follows: TGTGCCAGCAGCCCCTGGGACAGTACCTACGAGCAGTACTTC.

This clone was seen once. The chain uses TRBV9 and TRBJ2-2, with 7 bases aligning to TRBD2. V lost 0 bases and J lost 4; bases outside the gene matches: 6. CDR3 length: 16 amino acids. The germline V gene has CDR1 SGDLS and CDR2 YYNGEE. The CDR3 DNA reads TGTGCCAGCAGCGTAGCACCGGGAGGCGGCACCGGGGAGCTGTTTTTT. Translated, it gives CASSVAPGGGTGELFF.

The chain couples TRBV6-5 to TRBJ1-1, with 9 bases fitting TRBD1. This CDR3 has 15 amino acids. In germline, CDR1 is MNHEY, CDR2 SVGAGI. V trimming: 5 bases; J trimming: 5 bases; junction bases outside the gene matches: 9. The CDR3 DNA sequence: TGTGCCAGCAGTCGCGGGACAGGGATTGGGACTGAAGCTTTCTTT. Translated, it gives CASSRGTGIGTEAFF.

The V call is TRBV5-1, the J call TRBJ2-2, with 11 nucleotides matching TRBD1. The CDR3 consists of 18 residues. The junction had 11 bases not matched to a gene; V was cut back by 4 bases and J by 3 bases. The germline V gene has CDR1 SGHRS and CDR2 YFSETQ. Here the CDR3 DNA reads TGCGCCAGCAGCCGTGGGACAGGGGGTGGCGGCTACACCGGGGAGCTGTTTTTT. It specifies CASSRGTGGGGYTGELFF.

The chain couples TRBV9 to TRBJ1-2; D is uncertain. The V gene lost 4 bases and the J gene lost 6 bases, with 19 bases spanning the gap. The CDR3 is 15 amino acids. In germline, CDR1 is SGDLS, CDR2 YYNGEE. CDR3 residues: CASSLGYYLEDGYTF. CDR3 coding DNA: TGTGCCAGCAGCCTAGGCTACTACTTAGAGGATGGCTACACCTTC.

This chain connects TRBV4-1 to TRBJ2-3, with TRBD2 matching 8 bases. This CDR3 contains 17 residues. The germline V gene encodes CDR1 MGHRA and CDR2 YSYEKL. J was trimmed by 0 bases and V by 0 bases; bases with no gene match: 5. The CDR3 loop reads CASSQDLGTRSTDTQYF. Here the CDR3 DNA reads TGCGCCAGCAGCCAAGATCTGGGGACTAGGAGCACAGATACGCAGTATTTT.

The genes are TRBV3-1 (or the pseudogene TRBV3-2) and TRBJ1-3; TRBD1 might be the D (6 bases). The CDR3 extends over 15 amino acids. V lost 3 bases and J lost 4, with 13 bases in between. Germline values: CDR1 LGHDT, CDR2 YNNKEL (reference sequence). CDR3 nucleotides: TGTGCCAGCAGCCATACGGCCCAGGGGGGAAACACCATATATTTT. Protein product: CASSHTAQGGNTIYF.

This sequence joins TRBV20-1 and TRBJ1-1, with D maybe TRBD1 (5 bases). Germline V gene data show CDR1 as DFQATT and CDR2 as SNEGSKA (reference sequence). Trimming cost V 4 bases and J 6 bases, with 9 bases left between them. The CDR3 contains 11 residues. The CDR3 bases are TGCAGTGCTATACGACAGTCTGAAGCTTTCTTT. It encodes CSAIRQSEAFF.

The genes are TRBV18 and TRBJ1-3, with D unclear. CDR3 length equals 14 residues. The ends were cut back, 4 bases at V and 1 base at J, with 8 bases in the middle. Germline CDR1 is KGHSH and CDR2 is LQKENI. The CDR3, as DNA: TGTGCCAGCTCACAGACACCTTCTGGAAACACCATATATTTT. Translating gives CASSQTPSGNTIYF.

The CDR3 DNA follows: TGTGCCAGCAGTTTAATTCTCTCCGGGGAGCTGTTTTTT. This gives the protein CASSLILSGELFF. The chain links TRBV12-3 or TRBV12-4 to TRBJ2-2; D uncertain. The CDR3 covers 13 residues. V was pared by 2 bases and J by 6 bases, with 7 bases between.

This clone showed up just a few times. This sequence joins TRBV6-5 and TRBJ1-2; D is perhaps TRBD1 (6 bases). CDR3 size: 13 residues. Looked up from germline, CDR1 is MNHEY and CDR2 is SVGAGI. V was pared by 9 bases and J by 4 bases, with 15 bases between. CDR3: CASTMDRLYGYTF. CDR3 DNA sequence: TGTGCCAGTACAATGGACAGACTCTATGGCTACACCTTC.

The CDR3 DNA is TGTGCCAGCCGACGGGACAGAGAAGCTTTCTTT. It is translated as CASRRDREAFF. The rearrangement links TRBV7-9 to TRBJ1-1; 7 nucleotides align to TRBD1. This CDR3 is built from 11 residues. CDR1 is SEHNR and CDR2 is FQNEAQ in the germline V gene (reference sequence). V lost 8 bases and J lost 8; bases outside the gene matches: 5.

The chain has TRBV5-1 and TRBJ2-1; the D gene is possibly TRBD2 (6 bases). The germline gives CDR1 SGHRS, CDR2 YFSETQ. The CDR3 runs 16 residues. The V end was cut by 0 bases, the J end by 10 bases, with 20 bases between. The CDR3 is CASSLVIADSIREQFF. Written as DNA, the CDR3 is TGCGCCAGCAGCTTGGTAATAGCGGACTCCATTAGGGAGCAGTTCTTC.

The chain links TRBV27 to TRBJ1-2, with D possibly TRBD1 on 5 matching bases. CDR1 MNHEY and CDR2 SMNVEV come from the germline V gene (reference sequence). The V gene lost 2 bases and the J gene lost 5 bases, with 21 bases spanning the gap. The CDR3 runs to 17 residues. The CDR3 DNA reads as TGTGCCAGCAGTTTAAGGGGCCGGACACAGGCGCCATATGGCTACACCTTC. Translated: CASSLRGRTQAPYGYTF.

Only one count was recorded for this clone. V gene TRBV7-9 combines with J gene TRBJ1-1, with no clear D. V was cut by 6 bases and J by 4 bases, with 12 bases left in between. Germline lookup yields CDR1 SEHNR and CDR2 FQNEAQ (reference sequence). This CDR3 has 13 residues. CDR3 sequence (DNA): TGTGCCAGCAGGTCCGGGGAGGTCACTGAAGCTTTCTTT. This encodes CASRSGEVTEAFF.

This clone has just one count. The chain links TRBV24-1 to TRBJ2-1; D might be TRBD2 (6 bases). Per the germline V gene, CDR1 is KGHDR and CDR2 is SFDVKD. V was pared by 6 bases and J by 2 bases, with 13 bases between. The CDR3 runs to 15 residues. CDR3 residues: CATSPTGSAYNEQFF. The CDR3 region has the DNA TGTGCCACCAGTCCAACCGGGAGCGCCTACAATGAGCAGTTCTTC.

The gene calls are TRBV2 and TRBJ1-1; a weak D match, TRBD1 (5 bases). V lost 6 bases and J 4 bases, leaving 15 bases between the germline ends. Germline CDR1 and CDR2: SNHLY and FYNNEI. The CDR3 length is 14 residues. The CDR3 nucleotides read TGTGCCAGCAGGGTGACAGCCGGGGGCACTGAAGCTTTCTTT. This encodes CASRVTAGGTEAFF. The variable domain in full, with the rest retrieved from reference TRBV2 and TRBJ1-1, is EPEVTQTPSHQVTQMGQEVILRCVPISNHLYFYWYRQILGQKVEFLVSFYNNEISEKSEIFDDQFSVERPDGSNFTLKIRSTKLEDSAMYFCASRVTAGGTEAFFGQGTRLTVV.

The V and J genes are TRBV11-2 and TRBJ2-5, with D tentatively TRBD2 (6 bases). Per the germline V gene, CDR1 is SGHAT and CDR2 is FQNNGV. V lost 5 bases and J lost 2, with 15 bases in between. The CDR3 sequence is 15 residues long. For the CDR3, the DNA is TGTGCCAGCAGCCCGCGGGGTCAGGCGCAAGAGACCCAGTACTTC. Translating gives CASSPRGQAQETQYF.

In its sample, this clone was seen a few times. The CDR3 DNA follows: TGCGCCAGCAGCCAAGAATGGGTCCAGGGGTACAATGAGCAGTTCTTC. Translating it yields CASSQEWVQGYNEQFF. V gene TRBV4-3 combines with J gene TRBJ2-1; weak D call: TRBD1 (6 bases). The CDR3 sequence is 16 residues long. CDR1 is LGHNA, CDR2 YSLEER, per germline. V was clipped by 0 bases and J by 4 bases, with 13 bases between them.

The chain uses TRBV29-1 and TRBJ1-5; a weak D match, TRBD1 (5 bases). V was clipped by 4 bases and J by 3 bases, with 7 bases between them. This CDR3 spans 12 amino acids. The V gene's germline CDR1 is SQVTM and CDR2 ANQGSEA. The CDR3: CSVGQNNQPQHF. Here the CDR3 DNA reads TGCAGCGTTGGACAGAACAATCAGCCCCAGCATTTT.

The J gene is TRBJ2-2, the V gene TRBV7-6, with D perhaps matching TRBD1 (5 bases). V dropped 2 bases and J dropped 1 base, with 17 bases sitting between them. There are 18 residues in the CDR3. From germline, CDR1 is SGHVS and CDR2 FNYEAQ. The CDR3 protein is CASSLIGSWGQNTGELFF. In DNA form, the CDR3 reads TGTGCCAGCAGCTTAATCGGGTCGTGGGGCCAGAACACCGGGGAGCTGTTTTTT.